These 16 T cell receptor beta chains came from one sample sequenced in a study of CD8 T cells in Susac syndrome. It was with random hexamers that about 0.45 to 1 ug RNA was reverse transcribed. TCRdb re-analysed the immunoSEQ multiplex PCR reads in MiXCR, keeping a single row per CDR3 protein. The sample has about 180,000 distinct CDR3 sequences; 90% to 96% are singletons. The sequenced material came from CD4+ T cells from PBMCs. All receptors come from a human donor with multiple sclerosis.

V and J are TRBV20-1 and TRBJ1-1; the D gene is possibly TRBD1 (6 bases). Trimming cost V 4 bases and J 3 bases, with 12 bases left between them. CDR3 length equals 13 residues. Germline assignment: CDR1 DFQATT and CDR2 SNEGSKA (reference sequence). DNA for the CDR3: TGCAGTGCTATCCGACAGGCCCACACTGAAGCTTTCTTT. Translated: CSAIRQAHTEAFF.

Of note for this clonotype: At one end, the junction sequence differs from germline, possibly due to a read error. The chain uses TRBV7-2 and TRBJ2-5, with D unclear. The length of the CDR3 is 14 residues. Germline CDR1 and CDR2: SGHTA and FQGNSA. Written as DNA, the CDR3 is TGTGCCAGCAGATTAGGCCCCGCACAAGAGACCCAGTACTTC. Protein: CASRLGPAQETQYF.

This chain uses TRBV29-1 with TRBJ2-3; the match to TRBD2 covers 12 bases. Germline CDR1 is SQVTM and CDR2 is ANQGSEA. Trimming at V came to 1 base and at J to 5 bases, leaving 1 base not matched to a gene. The CDR3 runs 14 residues. CDR3 amino acids: CSVEGTSGVDTQYF. The CDR3 DNA reads TGCAGCGTTGAAGGGACTAGCGGGGTAGATACGCAGTATTTT.

The chain uses TRBV20-1 and TRBJ2-1, with TRBD2 matching 11 bases. V shed 3 bases, J shed 7 bases, and the junction held 5 bases outside the gene matches. Germline V gene data show CDR1 as DFQATT and CDR2 as SNEGSKA (reference sequence). There are 14 residues in the CDR3. The CDR3 DNA is TGCAGTGCTAGTTATAGCGGGGGGGCGAATGAGCAGTTCTTC. Its protein product is CSASYSGGANEQFF.

This chain uses TRBV14 with TRBJ1-6, with TRBD1 as a possible D gene (5 bases). Germline V lookup: CDR1 SGHDN, CDR2 FVKESK. V lost 4 bases to trimming and J lost 7 bases, with 17 bases between them. The CDR3 sequence is 16 residues long. The CDR3 DNA is TGTGCCAGCAGCCTTAAACCGGGGACGGTCAATTCACCCCTCCACTTT. It codes for CASSLKPGTVNSPLHF.

The CDR3 DNA is TGTGCCACCAGTGCGGGGACAGGGGTCAAAGAGACCCAGTACTTC. As protein: CATSAGTGVKETQYF. J is TRBJ2-5 and V is TRBV24-1, with TRBD1 matching over 10 bases. The CDR3 is made up of 15 amino acids. The ends lost 5 bases at V and 3 bases at J; junction bases unmatched: 5. Germline assignment: CDR1 KGHDR and CDR2 SFDVKD.

This sequence joins TRBV20-1 and TRBJ1-1; D uncertain. Germline lookup yields CDR1 DFQATT and CDR2 SNEGSKA (reference sequence). V lost 5 bases to trimming and J lost 3 bases, with 10 bases between them. The CDR3 has 12 amino acids. CDR3 bases: TGCAGTGCTCCCGGGGAGCACACTGAAGCTTTCTTT. Translating gives CSAPGEHTEAFF.

The chain carries TRBV25-1 and TRBJ2-7; D gene uncertain. The CDR3 consists of 13 residues. The V end was cut by 6 bases, the J end by 7 bases, with 16 bases between. Germline values: CDR1 MGHDK, CDR2 SYGVNS. CDR3 residues: CASSPRVLGEQYF. CDR3 coding DNA: TGTGCCAGCAGCCCCCGGGTCCTCGGGGAGCAGTACTTC.

This sequence joins TRBV13 and TRBJ2-7, with D unresolved. V lost 3 bases to trimming and J lost 4 bases, with 7 bases between them. The CDR3 loop spans 12 amino acids. CDR1 and CDR2 from the germline V gene are PRHDT and FYEKMQ (reference sequence). The CDR3 DNA is TGTGCCAGCAGCTTCATGTCATACGAGCAGTACTTC. Protein: CASSFMSYEQYF.

The V call is TRBV5-1, the J call TRBJ2-5, with TRBD2 matching 10 bases. Germline CDR1 reads SGHRS; CDR2 reads YFSETQ. J was trimmed by 4 bases and V by 0 bases; bases with no gene match: 0. CDR3 length: 14 amino acids. This CDR3 reads CASSLGLAGETQYF. The CDR3 DNA sequence: TGCGCCAGCAGCTTGGGACTAGCGGGAGAGACCCAGTACTTC.

The CDR3 is CSARIAGGNTGELFF. Here the CDR3 DNA reads TGCAGTGCTAGAATAGCGGGGGGGAACACCGGGGAGCTGTTTTTT. J is TRBJ2-2 and V is TRBV20-1, with 10 bases that match TRBD2. Germline V gene data show CDR1 as DFQATT and CDR2 as SNEGSKA (reference sequence). Trimming cost V 2 bases and J 1 base; bases outside gene matches: 1. This CDR3 is 15 amino acids long.

The chain links TRBV12-3 or TRBV12-4 to TRBJ2-1; D tentatively fits TRBD1 or TRBD2 (5 bases each). V was shortened by 4 bases and J by 8 bases, with 9 bases between the two germline ends. CDR3 length: 12 residues. CDR3: CASSSQGHEQFF. The CDR3 bases are TGTGCCAGCAGTTCCCAGGGACATGAGCAGTTCTTC.

The J gene is TRBJ2-3, the V gene TRBV30; 8 positions agree with TRBD2. The CDR3 is 17 amino acids. The V and J ends lost 5 bases and 4 bases, in that order; junction bases with no gene match: 17. The V gene's germline CDR1 is GTSNPN and CDR2 SVGIG (reference sequence). In nucleotides, the CDR3 is TGTGCCTGGTCGCTCTACGGGACTAGGGTTGCAGCAGATACGCAGTATTTT. It is translated as CAWSLYGTRVAADTQYF.

J is TRBJ2-6 and V is TRBV4-2; TRBD1 might be the D (6 bases). Germline loops: CDR1 LGHNA, CDR2 YNFKEQ. This CDR3 is built from 14 residues. The V end lost 8 bases, the J end lost 0 bases, and 8 bases lay between the germline ends. In DNA, the CDR3 is TGTGCCAGCGGGGGCTTCTCTGGGGCCAACGTCCTGACTTTC. Amino acid sequence: CASGGFSGANVLTF.

The chain has TRBV10-3 and TRBJ2-7; D is perhaps TRBD1 or TRBD2 (5 bases each). The CDR3 covers 15 residues. Germline V lookup: CDR1 ENHRY, CDR2 SYGVKD. Trimming left V 2 bases short and J 1 base short, with 12 bases between. Here the CDR3 reads CAISEEGRQSYEQYF. The CDR3 nucleotides are TGTGCCATCAGTGAGGAGGGACGCCAGTCCTACGAGCAGTACTTC.

This clonotype was found once. The rearrangement links TRBV12-3 or TRBV12-4 to TRBJ1-6, with 7 bases aligning to TRBD1. V lost 7 bases to trimming and J lost 8 bases; unmatched junction nucleotides: 11. The CDR3 loop spans 15 amino acids. The CDR3: CASKGDSGSHSPLHF. CDR3 sequence (DNA): TGTGCCAGCAAGGGGGACAGTGGTTCACATTCACCCCTCCACTTT.